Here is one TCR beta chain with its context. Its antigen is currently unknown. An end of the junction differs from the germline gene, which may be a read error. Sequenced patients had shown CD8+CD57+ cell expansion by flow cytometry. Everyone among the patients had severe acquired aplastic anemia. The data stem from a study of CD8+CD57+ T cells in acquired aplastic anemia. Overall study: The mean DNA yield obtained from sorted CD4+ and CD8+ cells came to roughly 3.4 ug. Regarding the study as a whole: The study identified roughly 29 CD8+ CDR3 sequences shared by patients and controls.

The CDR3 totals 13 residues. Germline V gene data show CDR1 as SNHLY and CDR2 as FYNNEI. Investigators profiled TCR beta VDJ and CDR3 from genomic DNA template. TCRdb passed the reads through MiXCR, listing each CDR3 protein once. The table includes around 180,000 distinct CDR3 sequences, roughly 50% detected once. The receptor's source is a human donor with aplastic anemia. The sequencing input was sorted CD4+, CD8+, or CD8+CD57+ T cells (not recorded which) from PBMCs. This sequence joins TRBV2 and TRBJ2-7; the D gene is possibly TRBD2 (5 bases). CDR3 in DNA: TGCGCCAGCAGCCTTAGCGAGAACTACGAGCAGTACTTC. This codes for CASSLSENYEQYF.